The 30 T cell receptor beta chains given below trace back to one sample, sequenced in a study of blood T cell repertoires in COVID-19 (TCRdb year 2020). The library was built by means of the immunoSEQ multiplex PCR assay. The immuneACCESS repertoire file appears here via TCRdb, limited to in-frame rearrangements. These files lack a portion of the clones; in checked studies, under half of the deficit traces to unresolved V genes, and the cause of the others is not known. The sample table holds about 160,000 clones, of which approximately 79% were seen once. Of the sample, roughly 7% is held by the ten largest clones. Source material: PBMCs or T cells enriched from blood (not recorded which). The receptors derive from a man aged 45-60 years who had recovered from COVID-19.

The chain links TRBV7-9 to TRBJ1-6; D possibly corresponds to TRBD1 (6 bases). V lost 5 bases and J lost 4, with 12 bases in between. CDR1 SEHNR and CDR2 FQNEAQ come from the germline V gene (reference sequence). The CDR3 extends over 15 amino acids. CDR3 in amino acids: CASSPGQLYNSPLHF. Written as DNA, the CDR3 is TGTGCCAGCAGCCCGGGACAATTATATAATTCACCCCTCCACTTT.

The rearrangement uses TRBV7-9 and TRBJ2-7, with D uncertain. Trimming shortened V by 6 bases and J by 3 bases, and 12 bases separated the two germline ends. CDR1 is SEHNR, CDR2 FQNEAQ, per germline (reference sequence). This CDR3 region has 13 residues. CDR3 loop: CASSAGSDYEQYF. In DNA form, the CDR3 reads TGTGCCAGCAGTGCCGGGTCCGACTACGAGCAGTACTTC. The full variable domain, rest sourced from reference TRBV7-9 and TRBJ2-7, is DTGVSQNPRHKITKRGQNVTFRCDPISEHNRLYWYRQTLGQGPEFLTYFQNEAQLEKSRLLSDRFSAERPKGSFSTLEIQRTEQGDSAMYLCASSAGSDYEQYFGPGTRLTVT.

This sequence joins TRBV5-1 and TRBJ2-7, with TRBD1 matching 9 bases. The CDR3 consists of 14 residues. Germline CDR1 SGHRS, CDR2 YFSETQ. Trimming cost V 3 bases and J 4 bases; bases outside gene matches: 5. For the CDR3, the DNA is TGCGCCAGCAGCTCTGGGACAGGGAGATACGAGCAGTACTTC. This codes for CASSSGTGRYEQYF.

The V call is TRBV5-8, the J call TRBJ1-5; D unresolved. The CDR3 is 13 amino acids. CDR1 SGHTS and CDR2 YDEGEE come from the germline V gene. Here the CDR3 reads CGTGIPGNQPQHF. The CDR3 DNA is TGTGGCACGGGAATTCCAGGCAATCAGCCCCAGCATTTT.

This chain joins TRBV5-6 and TRBJ2-4; D is ambiguous. Germline values: CDR1 SGHDT, CDR2 YYEEEE. The CDR3 is 14 amino acids. V was pared by 0 bases and J by 0 bases, with 4 bases between. CDR3: CASSLAGAKNIQYF. For the CDR3, the DNA is TGTGCCAGCAGCTTGGCCGGAGCCAAAAACATTCAGTACTTC.

This clone was found once. The chain has TRBV5-4 and TRBJ1-1; D unresolved. V was cut by 7 bases and J by 3 bases, with 16 bases left in between. This CDR3 spans 14 amino acids. Germline V CDR1 and CDR2: SGHNT, YYREEE (reference sequence). The CDR3 DNA reads TGTGCCAGCTCTACCAAGGAGGGAGACACTGAAGCTTTCTTT. Translated: CASSTKEGDTEAFF.

The chain carries TRBV29-1 and TRBJ1-2; TRBD1 aligns across 9 bases. Germline values: CDR1 SQVTM, CDR2 ANQGSEA. V shed 6 bases, J shed 4 bases, and the junction held 9 bases outside the gene matches. CDR3 length: 14 amino acids. The CDR3 DNA follows: TGCAGCGTGGGGACAGGGCAGGGGATCTATGGCTACACCTTC. Protein sequence: CSVGTGQGIYGYTF.

The chain combines TRBV7-9 with TRBJ2-3, with a weak D call TRBD1 (6 bases). Trimming removed 4 bases at V and 4 bases at J, with 9 bases between. The CDR3 runs 13 residues. CDR1 is SEHNR, CDR2 FQNEAQ, per germline (reference sequence). CDR3 nucleotide sequence: TGTGCCAGCAGCTACAGGGTTGCAGATACGCAGTATTTT. It yields the protein CASSYRVADTQYF.

This sequence joins TRBV3-1 (or the pseudogene TRBV3-2) and TRBJ1-6, with D possibly TRBD1 on 5 matching bases. The CDR3 is made up of 15 amino acids. The V and J ends lost 0 bases and 7 bases respectively, with 10 bases between them. The V gene's germline CDR1 is LGHDT and CDR2 YNNKEL (reference sequence). The CDR3 nucleotides are TGTGCCAGCAGCCAAGACAGGGTGGGAAATTCACCCCTCCACTTT. This sequence encodes CASSQDRVGNSPLHF.

This chain connects TRBV19 to TRBJ2-3, with 9 bases that match TRBD2. The CDR3 loop spans 16 amino acids. The J segment lost 4 bases and the V segment lost 6 bases, leaving 11 bases of the junction unmatched. CDR1 is LNHDA and CDR2 is SQIVND in the germline V gene (reference sequence). The CDR3 here is CASSPLAGDRPDTQYF. CDR3 in DNA: TGTGCCAGTAGCCCCTTAGCGGGGGACCGGCCAGATACGCAGTATTTT.

The rearrangement joins TRBV12-3 or TRBV12-4 to TRBJ2-4; maybe TRBD1 (5 bases). This CDR3 comprises 13 residues. With 4 bases removed from V and 5 bases from J, the gap between germline ends came to 9 bases. CDR3 sequence: CASSSDTQNIQYF. CDR3 nucleotide sequence: TGTGCCAGCAGTTCGGACACCCAAAACATTCAGTACTTC.

The chain joins TRBV3-1 (or the pseudogene TRBV3-2) to TRBJ1-1; 7 positions agree with TRBD1. CDR3 length equals 16 residues. V shed 4 bases, J shed 4 bases, and the junction held 12 bases outside the gene matches. Germline CDR1 is LGHDT and CDR2 is YNNKEL (reference sequence). CDR3 in amino acids: CASSLTSIQGPTEAFF. In DNA, the CDR3 is TGTGCCAGCAGCCTTACTTCAATACAGGGGCCCACTGAAGCTTTCTTT.

The chain joins TRBV24-1 to TRBJ2-3; 11 bases match TRBD2. Trimming at V came to 9 bases and at J to 4 bases, leaving 2 bases not matched to a gene. This CDR3 is built from 13 residues. CDR1 and CDR2 (germline): KGHDR, SFDVKD. The CDR3 spells CATGTSGADTQYF. As DNA, the CDR3 is TGTGCCACCGGGACTAGCGGTGCAGATACGCAGTATTTT.

This clone was recorded many times. V usage is TRBV19 and J usage is TRBJ2-1; no clear D. The germline V and J ends were trimmed by 2 bases and 0 bases, with 11 bases remaining between them. This CDR3 spans 16 amino acids. The germline gives CDR1 LNHDA, CDR2 SQIVND (reference sequence). The CDR3, as DNA: TGTGCCAGTAGTATATTGGGCGCCAGCTCCTACAATGAGCAGTTCTTC. It codes for CASSILGASSYNEQFF.

This clone was observed once. The chain has TRBV6-1 and TRBJ1-2, with 8 bases that match TRBD1. The germline V gene has CDR1 MNHNS and CDR2 SASEGT. There are 13 residues in the CDR3. With V trimmed by 3 bases and J by 7 bases, 4 bases remained unmatched. Here the CDR3 reads CASSEDRAGGYTF. In nucleotides, the CDR3 is TGTGCCAGCAGTGAGGACAGGGCTGGTGGCTACACCTTC.

The chain uses TRBV30 and TRBJ2-1; 9 bases match TRBD1. Germline values: CDR1 GTSNPN, CDR2 SVGIG (reference sequence). J gave up 8 bases and V 5 bases, and 10 bases lay outside the gene matches. This CDR3 is 14 amino acids long. The CDR3: CAWWGTGLSDEQFF. Written as DNA, the CDR3 is TGTGCCTGGTGGGGGACAGGGCTCTCCGATGAGCAGTTCTTC.

This chain links TRBV9 with TRBJ1-1; D remains ambiguous. Germline CDR1 SGDLS, CDR2 YYNGEE. The CDR3 runs 14 residues. Trimming took 4 bases from V and 0 from J, leaving 10 bases between them. The CDR3 nucleotides read TGTGCCAGCAGCACATCACCAATGAACACTGAAGCTTTCTTT. Translated, it gives CASSTSPMNTEAFF.

This clone was seen only once. J is TRBJ2-7 and V is TRBV7-3; D gene uncertain. This CDR3 has 13 residues. Trimming left V 5 bases short and J 6 bases short, with 14 bases between. Germline CDR1 SGHTA, CDR2 FQGTGA. This CDR3 reads CASSPRPGSEQYF. The CDR3, as DNA: TGTGCCAGCAGCCCCCGCCCGGGTAGCGAGCAGTACTTC.

The chain combines TRBV19 with TRBJ1-1; D gene uncertain. The CDR3 is 13 amino acids. Germline lookup yields CDR1 LNHDA and CDR2 SQIVND (reference sequence). V shed 5 bases and J shed 5 bases, with 12 bases lying between them. This CDR3 reads CASSSDGITEAFF. CDR3 coding DNA: TGTGCCAGTAGTTCCGACGGGATTACTGAAGCTTTCTTT.

This chain connects TRBV19 to TRBJ1-5, with 11 bases lining up with TRBD1. CDR3 size: 15 residues. V trimming: 3 bases; J trimming: 5 bases; junction bases outside the gene matches: 3. The germline gives CDR1 LNHDA, CDR2 SQIVND (reference sequence). The CDR3 region is CASSIGGQGDQPQHF. DNA of the CDR3: TGTGCCAGTAGTATCGGGGGACAGGGGGATCAGCCCCAGCATTTT. Drawing the rest from reference TRBV19 and TRBJ1-5, the complete variable domain is DGGITQSPKYLFRKEGQNVTLSCEQNLNHDAMYWYRQDPGQGLRLIYYSQIVNDFQKGDIAEGYSVSREKKESFPLTVTSAQKNPTAFYLCASSIGGQGDQPQHFGDGTRLSIL.

This clone has only a few counts. The V and J genes are TRBV7-9 and TRBJ1-2; 9 positions agree with TRBD1. The CDR3 extends over 15 amino acids. The junction had 12 bases not matched to a gene; V was cut back by 5 bases and J by 8 bases. Germline CDR1 SEHNR, CDR2 FQNEAQ (reference sequence). The CDR3 region is CASSPNTGQGRGYTF. In nucleotides, the CDR3 is TGTGCCAGCAGCCCTAATACAGGACAGGGGAGGGGCTACACCTTC. The variable domain in full, completed from reference TRBV7-9 and TRBJ1-2, reads DTGVSQNPRHKITKRGQNVTFRCDPISEHNRLYWYRQTLGQGPEFLTYFQNEAQLEKSRLLSDRFSAERPKGSFSTLEIQRTEQGDSAMYLCASSPNTGQGRGYTFGSGTRLTVV.

The V and J genes are TRBV6-5 and TRBJ1-4, with D perhaps TRBD1 (6 bases). Looked up from germline, CDR1 is MNHEY and CDR2 is SVGAGI. The V gene lost 8 bases and the J gene lost 8 bases, with 21 bases spanning the gap. CDR3 size: 15 residues. The CDR3: CASGKGGGAGEKLFF. The CDR3 DNA follows: TGTGCCAGCGGGAAAGGGGGGGGCGCAGGAGAAAAACTGTTTTTT.

This clone came up once. This chain uses TRBV27 with TRBJ1-1; TRBD1 matches 9 bases. The CDR3 consists of 14 residues. Trimming cost V 6 bases and J 6 bases; bases outside gene matches: 8. The germline V gene encodes CDR1 MNHEY and CDR2 SMNVEV (reference sequence). The CDR3 here is CASRVPGQGAEAFF. In nucleotides, the CDR3 is TGTGCCAGCAGAGTGCCGGGACAGGGCGCTGAAGCTTTCTTT.

This clone was observed a handful of times. The rearrangement uses TRBV7-2 and TRBJ2-1, with a weak D call TRBD2 (5 bases). There are 15 residues in the CDR3. Germline CDR1 and CDR2: SGHTA and FQGNSA. Trimming took off 5 bases at V and 7 bases at J, with 18 bases between the two ends. CDR3 in amino acids: CASSPDSFQPNEQFF. The CDR3 coding sequence is TGTGCCAGCAGCCCGGACTCGTTCCAACCTAATGAGCAGTTCTTC.

This sequence joins TRBV2 and TRBJ1-4; possible D gene TRBD1, 6 bases. Per the germline V gene, CDR1 is SNHLY and CDR2 is FYNNEI. The CDR3 is 14 amino acids. Trimming stripped 6 bases from V and 5 bases from J, with 13 bases between. The CDR3 region is CASSRDTRNEKLFF. The CDR3 nucleotides are TGTGCCAGCAGCAGGGACACCAGGAATGAAAAACTGTTTTTT.

The V call is TRBV9, the J call TRBJ2-3, with a possible D match to TRBD2 (6 bases). V lost 4 bases, J lost 2 bases, and 23 bases lay in between. The CDR3 has 18 residues. Germline CDR1 reads SGDLS; CDR2 reads YYNGEE. The DNA for the CDR3 is TGTGCCAGCAGCCCAGGAGGGGCTCGAGGGAGAATCACAGATACGCAGTATTTT. Translating gives CASSPGGARGRITDTQYF.

The rearrangement links TRBV6-1 to TRBJ1-3, with 9 bases matching TRBD1. The CDR3 is made up of 16 amino acids. The V segment lost 4 bases and the J segment 3 bases; nucleotides outside the gene matches: 7. Germline V lookup: CDR1 MNHNS, CDR2 SASEGT. The CDR3 here is CASSAAGTGFGNTIYF. The CDR3 region has the DNA TGTGCCAGCAGTGCTGCCGGGACAGGGTTTGGAAACACCATATATTTT.

This sequence joins TRBV11-1 and TRBJ2-7; D possibly corresponds to TRBD1 (5 bases). The germline V gene encodes CDR1 SGHAT and CDR2 FQDESV (reference sequence). Trimming shortened V by 2 bases and J by 2 bases, and 10 bases separated the two germline ends. The CDR3 is 14 residues long. CDR3 bases: TGTGCCAGCAGCTTAAGGGGCCGCACCTACGAGCAGTACTTC. This codes for CASSLRGRTYEQYF.

This clone appeared a single time. A read error may account for a junction end that differs from germline. The chain is built from TRBV5-6 and TRBJ1-5; D is possibly TRBD1 (5 bases). Germline V gene lookup returns CDR1 SGHDT and CDR2 YYEEEE. The CDR3 loop spans 17 amino acids. The CDR3 DNA sequence: TGTGCCAGCAGTTTGGGACCGGGGAATGGTAACAATCAGCCCCAGCATTTT. Its protein is CASSLGPGNGNNQPQHF.

The rearrangement uses TRBV19 and TRBJ1-3, with 7 bases fitting TRBD1. The V and J ends lost 3 bases and 0 bases, in that order; junction bases with no gene match: 14. The CDR3 runs to 19 residues. Germline CDR1 and CDR2: LNHDA and SQIVND (reference sequence). The CDR3, as DNA: TGTGCCAGTAGTATGAGGAGGAAGCCCGGGACAGACTCTGGAAACACCATATATTTT. Protein product: CASSMRRKPGTDSGNTIYF.